The sequence of this T cell receptor beta chain was determined in a study of blood T cell repertoires in COVID-19. Whole-study context: PBMCs, B-cell-depleted T cells, or T cells provided the cDNA or gDNA that made up the material.

V gave up 2 bases and J gave up 3 bases, with 11 bases separating them. Germline-derived CDR1 and CDR2 are SGHRS and YFSETQ. CDR3 length equals 14 residues. Generated by immunoSEQ multiplex PCR, the TCRdb table keeps only in-frame clones and is missing some. The sample consists of fewer than 250,000 clones, approximately 81% of them appearing once. This clonotype was obtained from an elderly woman with COVID-19, enrolled during active disease. The specimen was peripheral blood. The V and J genes are TRBV5-1 and TRBJ1-2; a weak D match, TRBD1 (5 bases). The DNA of the CDR3 is TGCGCCAGCAGCTTTCAGGGTAATGACTATGGCTACACCTTC. As protein: CASSFQGNDYGYTF.